The 23 T cell receptor beta chains listed next were all sequenced from one sample in a study of T cell repertoires in aging, cancer and after chemotherapy. The template was genomic DNA from peripheral blood, not RNA. Multiplex touch-down PCR with TRB-A/B primers amplified rearranged V-D-J TRB sequences. Each CDR3 protein is one row after TCRdb ran MiXCR on the multiplex PCR reads. Of more than 6,500 distinct CDR3 sequences listed, roughly 23% are singletons. Sequenced input: blood. These receptors were taken from a human donor with a blood cancer.

This clonotype is judged medium-sized (0.01 to 0.1%). The chain links TRBV29-1 to TRBJ2-1; 8 positions match TRBD1. Per the germline V gene, CDR1 is SQVTM and CDR2 is ANQGSEA. Trimming removed 7 bases from V and 0 bases from J; junction bases left unmatched: 2. This CDR3 is 13 amino acids long. The CDR3 DNA follows: TGCAGCGCTGACAGGGGCTCCTACAATGAGCAGTTCTTC. Its protein product is CSADRGSYNEQFF.

This clonotype is medium-sized. The chain recombines TRBV15 with TRBJ2-7; D possibly uses TRBD1 or TRBD2 (6 bases each). V was cut by 5 bases and J by 7 bases, with 33 bases left in between. The CDR3 extends over 19 amino acids. CDR1 LNHNV and CDR2 YYDKDF come from the germline V gene (reference sequence). The CDR3 region is CATSGGPPGTGHSAGEQYF. CDR3 nucleotide sequence: TGTGCCACCAGCGGTGGTCCCCCGGGAACGGGACATTCGGCGGGGGAGCAGTACTTC.

To note about this clonotype: A read error may be the cause here, since a much bigger clone is one base away. The chain recombines TRBV5-4 with TRBJ2-3; 11 bases map to TRBD2. The CDR3 has 16 residues. Germline V CDR1 and CDR2: SGHNT, YYREEE (reference sequence). The CDR3 region is CASSPRLAGRTDKQYF. In nucleotides, the CDR3 is TGTGCCAGCAGCCCGCGACTAGCGGGAAGAACAGATAAGCAGTATTTT.

This clonotype turned up a few times. The chain has TRBV12-3 or TRBV12-4 and TRBJ1-5; a weak D match, TRBD1 (5 bases). Trimming removed 3 bases from V and 5 bases from J, with 8 bases in between. The CDR3 is 13 residues long. The CDR3 bases are TGTGCCAGCAGTTTTTGGGGGGATCAGCCCCAGCATTTT. It yields the protein CASSFWGDQPQHF.

This clonotype is medium-sized (0.01 to 0.1%) by share. This chain links TRBV29-1 with TRBJ2-7; 10 bases fit TRBD1. CDR1 and CDR2 from the germline V gene are SQVTM and ANQGSEA. Unmatched junction bases numbered 0, after V lost 4 bases and J lost 6 bases. This CDR3 has 11 amino acids. The CDR3 region is CSVGTGGEQYF. CDR3 bases: TGCAGCGTTGGGACAGGGGGCGAGCAGTACTTC.

In this sample, this clonotype turned up a few times. This chain links TRBV6-5 with TRBJ1-1; no firm D call. V lost 6 bases and J 1 base, leaving 9 bases between the germline ends. Germline loops: CDR1 MNHEY, CDR2 SVGAGI. CDR3 length equals 13 residues. CDR3 in amino acids: CASRQIANTEAFF. The CDR3 DNA is TGTGCCAGCAGGCAAATCGCGAACACTGAAGCTTTCTTT.

This clonotype was observed a handful of times. The V call is TRBV4-3, the J call TRBJ2-1, with 10 nucleotides matching TRBD2. Germline CDR1 is LGHNA and CDR2 is YSLEER. The ends lost 3 bases at V and 5 bases at J; junction bases unmatched: 7. The CDR3 loop spans 16 amino acids. The CDR3, as DNA: TGCGCCAGCAGCCACTCTCTAGCGGGAGTAAACAATGAGCAGTTCTTC. This gives the protein CASSHSLAGVNNEQFF.

The chain combines TRBV7-2 with TRBJ1-2; weak D call: TRBD1 (5 bases). Germline V CDR1 and CDR2: SGHTA, FQGNSA. This CDR3 region has 15 residues. V lost 3 bases to trimming and J lost 3 bases, with 14 bases between them. In nucleotides, the CDR3 is TGTGCCAGCAGCTTGTCCCTTTGGGGGGACTATGGCTACACCTTC. Translating it yields CASSLSLWGDYGYTF.

This clonotype qualifies as medium-sized. The rearrangement joins TRBV13 to TRBJ2-5; a weak D match, TRBD2 (6 bases). Germline V gene lookup returns CDR1 PRHDT and CDR2 FYEKMQ (reference sequence). Trimming took 5 bases from V and 7 from J, leaving 14 bases between them. The length of the CDR3 is 13 residues. The CDR3 DNA sequence: TGTGCCAGCAGCCTCGGGACTCGTGGGACCCAGTACTTC. Translation: CASSLGTRGTQYF. The whole variable domain, filled in from reference TRBV13 and TRBJ2-5, reads AAGVIQSPRHLIKEKRETATLKCYPIPRHDTVYWYQQGPGQDPQFLISFYEKMQSDKGSIPDRFSAQQFSDYHSELNMSSLELGDSALYFCASSLGTRGTQYFGPGTRLLVL.

Relative to its sample, this clonotype is medium-sized. This chain joins TRBV19 and TRBJ1-1, with no clear D. Trimming removed 1 base at V and 1 base at J, with 7 bases between. The V gene's germline CDR1 is LNHDA and CDR2 SQIVND (reference sequence). CDR3 size: 14 residues. CDR3 DNA sequence: TGTGCCAGTAGTATAGCACAGACGAACACTGAAGCTTTCTTT. Translation gives CASSIAQTNTEAFF.

In regard to this clonotype: A much larger clone lies a single base off, so this may be a read error. This chain uses TRBV29-1 with TRBJ1-1, with D maybe TRBD1 (5 bases). This CDR3 has 13 residues. Germline V gene sequence: CDR1 SQVTM, CDR2 ANQGSEA. The V gene lost 2 bases and the J gene lost 11 bases, with 18 bases spanning the gap. CDR3 nucleotides: TGCAGCGTTGAACAAATTGCCGGGGGAGAGGCTTTCTTT. This codes for CSVEQIAGGEAFF.

This clonotype was detected only a few times. The V call is TRBV6-1, the J call TRBJ1-5, with unresolved D. V lost 6 bases and J lost 2, with 20 bases in between. The CDR3 runs 17 residues. The germline CDR1 and CDR2 sequences are MNHNS and SASEGT. For the CDR3, the DNA is TGTGCCAGCAGCCTTCCACTCACCCAAGCAGGCAATCAGCCCCAGCATTTT. Encoded protein: CASSLPLTQAGNQPQHF.

This clonotype appeared a few times. The chain combines TRBV7-2 with TRBJ2-3, with D unclear. V was shortened by 5 bases and J by 3 bases, with 15 bases between the two germline ends. The CDR3 is made up of 15 amino acids. CDR1 is SGHTA and CDR2 is FQGNSA in the germline V gene. CDR3 sequence: CASSPIRVFTDTQYF. DNA of the CDR3: TGTGCCAGCAGCCCCATACGAGTTTTTACAGATACGCAGTATTTT.

This clonotype has only one observation. The DNA of the CDR3 is TGTGCCAGTAGTATAAAGGACAGGGGGCAAGGTAATGAGCAGTTCTTC. This gives the protein CASSIKDRGQGNEQFF. This rearrangement joins TRBV19 to TRBJ2-1, with 11 nucleotides matching TRBD1. Germline V gene sequence: CDR1 LNHDA, CDR2 SQIVND (reference sequence). CDR3 size: 16 residues. V shed 2 bases and J 7 bases; nucleotides not matched to a gene: 7.

Sample share makes this clonotype medium-sized (0.01 to 0.1%). This sequence joins TRBV6-5 and TRBJ2-3; TRBD1 might be the D (5 bases). Per the germline V gene, CDR1 is MNHEY and CDR2 is SVGAGI. Trimming shortened V by 10 bases and J by 2 bases, and 16 bases separated the two germline ends. This CDR3 spans 14 amino acids. The DNA for the CDR3 is TGTGCCACCGGAGTCGACAGACTCACAGATACGCAGTATTTT. Residues: CATGVDRLTDTQYF.

This rearrangement joins TRBV20-1 to TRBJ2-1, with 10 bases identical to TRBD1. Looked up from germline, CDR1 is DFQATT and CDR2 is SNEGSKA (reference sequence). Trimming cost V 2 bases and J 7 bases; bases outside gene matches: 5. This CDR3 is built from 14 residues. Here the CDR3 DNA reads TGCAGTGCTAGAAAGACAGGGGGCTGGAATGAGCAGTTCTTC. Translation: CSARKTGGWNEQFF.

In this sample, this clonotype is medium-sized. The chain joins TRBV19 to TRBJ2-6; no reliable D call. With 7 bases removed from V and 0 bases from J, the gap between germline ends came to 7 bases. The CDR3 loop spans 14 amino acids. The germline V gene encodes CDR1 LNHDA and CDR2 SQIVND (reference sequence). CDR3 coding DNA: TGTGCCAGTAACGGGCCCTCTGGGGCCAACGTCCTGACTTTC. Translating it yields CASNGPSGANVLTF.

The V and J genes are TRBV2 and TRBJ2-3; TRBD2 matches 12 bases. Per germline, CDR1 SNHLY and CDR2 FYNNEI. The CDR3 spans 16 residues. Germline trimming cut 4 bases from V and 4 bases from J; bases unmatched to any gene: 6. The CDR3 region is CASSVLAGGVADTQYF. CDR3 bases: TGTGCCAGCAGTGTTCTAGCGGGAGGGGTGGCAGATACGCAGTATTTT.

This clonotype was recorded a few times. The J gene is TRBJ2-1, the V gene TRBV7-9, with 8 bases lining up with TRBD2. Germline V CDR1 and CDR2: SEHNR, FQNEAQ (reference sequence). V dropped 3 bases and J dropped 6; count of bases not matched to a gene: 13. The CDR3 covers 17 residues. The CDR3 sequence is CASSFGDGREVGNEQFF. The CDR3, as DNA: TGTGCCAGCAGCTTCGGTGACGGGAGGGAGGTTGGCAATGAGCAGTTCTTC.

By its share, this clonotype is medium-sized (0.01 to 0.1%). The chain combines TRBV6-5 with TRBJ2-1; the D is unclear. This CDR3 spans 15 amino acids. The V gene's germline CDR1 is MNHEY and CDR2 SVGAGI. Trimming shortened V by 2 bases and J by 1 base, and 9 bases separated the two germline ends. For the CDR3, the DNA is TGTGCCAGCAGTTACGGTTACGGATCCTACAATGAGCAGTTCTTC. This codes for CASSYGYGSYNEQFF.

This clonotype was counted only a few times. The CDR3 sequence: CASRPPQGGSVQYF. The DNA of the CDR3 is TGTGCCAGCCGACCCCCGCAGGGGGGTTCCGTTCAGTACTTC. The chain joins TRBV6-6 to TRBJ2-4, with D possibly TRBD1 on 7 matching bases. This CDR3 spans 14 amino acids. Trimming took 8 bases from V and 11 from J, leaving 22 bases between them. Per germline, CDR1 MNHNY and CDR2 SVGAGI (reference sequence).

This clonotype is classed as medium-sized. The V gene is TRBV5-6, the J gene TRBJ2-1; D is uncertain. V lost 4 bases to trimming and J lost 5 bases, with 7 bases between them. From germline, CDR1 is SGHDT and CDR2 YYEEEE. This CDR3 comprises 12 residues. The CDR3 protein is CASSRVHNEQFF. CDR3 DNA: TGTGCCAGCAGCCGGGTCCACAATGAGCAGTTCTTC.

This clonotype was picked up a small number of times. This chain links TRBV5-1 with TRBJ1-1; TRBD1 matches 9 bases. The CDR3 has 16 residues. J was trimmed by 4 bases and V by 0 bases; bases with no gene match: 7. CDR1 is SGHRS, CDR2 YFSETQ, per germline. The CDR3 protein is CASSLAPGQGTTEAFF. As DNA, the CDR3 is TGCGCCAGCAGCTTGGCTCCAGGACAGGGGACCACTGAAGCTTTCTTT.